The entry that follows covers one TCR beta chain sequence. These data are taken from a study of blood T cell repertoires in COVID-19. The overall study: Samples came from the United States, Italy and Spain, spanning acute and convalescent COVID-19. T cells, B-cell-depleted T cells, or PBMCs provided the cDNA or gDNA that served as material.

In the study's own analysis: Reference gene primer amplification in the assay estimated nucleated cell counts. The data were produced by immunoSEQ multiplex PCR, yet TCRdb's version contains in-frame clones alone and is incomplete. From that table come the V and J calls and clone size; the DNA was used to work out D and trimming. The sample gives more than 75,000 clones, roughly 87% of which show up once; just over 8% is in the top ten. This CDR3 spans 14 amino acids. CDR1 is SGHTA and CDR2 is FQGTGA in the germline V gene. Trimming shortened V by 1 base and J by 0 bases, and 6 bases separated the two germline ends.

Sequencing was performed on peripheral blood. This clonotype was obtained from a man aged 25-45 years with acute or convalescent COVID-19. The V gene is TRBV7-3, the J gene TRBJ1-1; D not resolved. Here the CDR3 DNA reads TGTGCCAGCAGCTTAAACAGCATGAACACTGAAGCTTTCTTT. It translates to CASSLNSMNTEAFF.